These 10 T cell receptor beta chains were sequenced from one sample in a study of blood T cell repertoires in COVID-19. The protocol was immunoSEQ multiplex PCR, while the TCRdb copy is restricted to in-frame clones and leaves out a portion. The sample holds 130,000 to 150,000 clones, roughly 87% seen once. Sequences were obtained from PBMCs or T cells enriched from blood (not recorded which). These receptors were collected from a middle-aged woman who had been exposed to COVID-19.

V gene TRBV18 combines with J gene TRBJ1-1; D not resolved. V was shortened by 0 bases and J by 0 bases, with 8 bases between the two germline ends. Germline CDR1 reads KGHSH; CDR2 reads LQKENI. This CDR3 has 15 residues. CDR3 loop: CASSPPAEMNTEAFF. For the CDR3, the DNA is TGTGCCAGCTCACCACCGGCGGAAATGAACACTGAAGCTTTCTTT.

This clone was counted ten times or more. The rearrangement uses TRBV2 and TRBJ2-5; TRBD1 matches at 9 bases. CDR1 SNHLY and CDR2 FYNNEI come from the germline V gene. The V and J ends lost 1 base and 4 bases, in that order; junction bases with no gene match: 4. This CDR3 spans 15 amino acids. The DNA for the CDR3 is TGTGCCAGCAGTGAAGGGGACAGGGTGGGAGAGACCCAGTACTTC. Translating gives CASSEGDRVGETQYF. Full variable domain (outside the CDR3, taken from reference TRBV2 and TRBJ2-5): EPEVTQTPSHQVTQMGQEVILRCVPISNHLYFYWYRQILGQKVEFLVSFYNNEISEKSEIFDDQFSVERPDGSNFTLKIRSTKLEDSAMYFCASSEGDRVGETQYFGPGTRLLVL.

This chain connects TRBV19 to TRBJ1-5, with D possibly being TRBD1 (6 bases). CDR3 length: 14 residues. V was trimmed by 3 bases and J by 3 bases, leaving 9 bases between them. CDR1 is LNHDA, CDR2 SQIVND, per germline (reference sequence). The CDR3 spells CASSIGTLNQPQHF. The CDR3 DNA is TGTGCCAGTAGTATTGGGACACTCAATCAGCCCCAGCATTTT.

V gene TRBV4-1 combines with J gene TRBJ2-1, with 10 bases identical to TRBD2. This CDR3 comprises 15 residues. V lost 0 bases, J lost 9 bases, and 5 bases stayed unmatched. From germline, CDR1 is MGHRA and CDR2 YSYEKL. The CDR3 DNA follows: TGCGCCAGCAGCCAAGATACTAGCGGGGTCAGTGAGCAGTTCTTC. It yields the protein CASSQDTSGVSEQFF.

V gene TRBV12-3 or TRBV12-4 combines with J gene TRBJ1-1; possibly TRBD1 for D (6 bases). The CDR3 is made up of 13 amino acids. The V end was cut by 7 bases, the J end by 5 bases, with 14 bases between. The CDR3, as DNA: TGTGCCAGCATTTTCACAGGGAATACTGAAGCTTTCTTT. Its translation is CASIFTGNTEAFF.

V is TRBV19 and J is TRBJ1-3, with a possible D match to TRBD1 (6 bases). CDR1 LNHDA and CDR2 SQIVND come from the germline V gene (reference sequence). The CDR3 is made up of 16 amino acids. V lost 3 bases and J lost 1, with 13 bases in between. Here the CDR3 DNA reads TGTGCCAGTAGTATCAAGGGGGTAATTTCTGGAAACACCATATATTTT. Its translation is CASSIKGVISGNTIYF.

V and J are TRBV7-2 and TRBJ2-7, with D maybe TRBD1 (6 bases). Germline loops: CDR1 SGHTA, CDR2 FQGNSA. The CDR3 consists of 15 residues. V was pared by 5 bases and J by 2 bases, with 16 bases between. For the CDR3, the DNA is TGTGCCAGCAGCCGTCAGACAGGTTCTACCTACGAGCAGTACTTC. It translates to CASSRQTGSTYEQYF.

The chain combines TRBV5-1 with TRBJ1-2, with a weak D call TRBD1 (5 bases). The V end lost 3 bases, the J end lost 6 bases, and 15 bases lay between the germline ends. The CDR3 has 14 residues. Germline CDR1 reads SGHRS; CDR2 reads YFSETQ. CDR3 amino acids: CASSSLPTGDGYTF. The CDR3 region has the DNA TGCGCCAGCAGCTCTCTTCCTACAGGCGATGGCTACACCTTC.

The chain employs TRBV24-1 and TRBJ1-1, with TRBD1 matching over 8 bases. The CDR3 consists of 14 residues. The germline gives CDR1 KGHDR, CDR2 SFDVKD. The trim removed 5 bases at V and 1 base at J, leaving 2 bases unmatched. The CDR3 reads CATSVQGANTEAFF. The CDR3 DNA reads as TGTGCCACCAGTGTGCAGGGGGCGAACACTGAAGCTTTCTTT.

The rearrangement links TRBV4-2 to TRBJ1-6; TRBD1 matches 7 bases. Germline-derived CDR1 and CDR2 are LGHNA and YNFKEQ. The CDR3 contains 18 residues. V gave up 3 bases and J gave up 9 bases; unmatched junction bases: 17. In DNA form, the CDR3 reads TGTGCCAGCAGCCATGGGAAGCGACAGGGATCTGGACTTTCACCCCTCCACTTT. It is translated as CASSHGKRQGSGLSPLHF.